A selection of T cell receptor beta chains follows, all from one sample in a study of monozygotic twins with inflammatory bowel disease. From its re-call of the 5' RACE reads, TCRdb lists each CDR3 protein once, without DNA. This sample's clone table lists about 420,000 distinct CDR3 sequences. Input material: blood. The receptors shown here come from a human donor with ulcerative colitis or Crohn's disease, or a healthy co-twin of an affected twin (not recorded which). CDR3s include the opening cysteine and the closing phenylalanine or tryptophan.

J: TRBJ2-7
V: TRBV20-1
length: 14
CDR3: CSAPDRTSSYEQYF

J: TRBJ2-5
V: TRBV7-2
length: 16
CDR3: CASSLPPGGRRETQYF

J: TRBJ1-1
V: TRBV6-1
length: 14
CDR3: CASILPGQSTEAFF

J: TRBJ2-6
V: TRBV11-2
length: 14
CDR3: CASSGSPGANVLTF

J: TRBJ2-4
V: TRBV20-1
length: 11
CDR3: CSARDRGSQYF

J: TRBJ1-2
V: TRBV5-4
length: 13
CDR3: CASSLGQRNGYTF

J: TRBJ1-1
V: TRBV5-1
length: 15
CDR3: CASSFVDTPPGEAFF

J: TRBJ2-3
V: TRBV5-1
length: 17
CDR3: CASSLVVAGGFTDTQYF

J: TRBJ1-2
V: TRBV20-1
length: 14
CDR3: CSATGTEDFYGYTF

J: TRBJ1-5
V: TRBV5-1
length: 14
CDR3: CASSFGQGNQPQHF

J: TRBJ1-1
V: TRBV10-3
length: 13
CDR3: CAISDGMNTEAFF

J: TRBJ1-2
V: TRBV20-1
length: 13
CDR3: CSATIRVTKGYTF

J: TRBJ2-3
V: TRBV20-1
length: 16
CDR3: CSARPHRRQGTDTQYF

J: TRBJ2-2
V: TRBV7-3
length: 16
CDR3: CASSLWTGGNTGELFF

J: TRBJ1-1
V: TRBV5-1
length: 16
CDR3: CASSLERIGMNTEAFF

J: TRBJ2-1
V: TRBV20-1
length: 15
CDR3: CSARGRELPYNEQFF

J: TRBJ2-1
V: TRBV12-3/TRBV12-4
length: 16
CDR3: CASSLALRLARNEQFF

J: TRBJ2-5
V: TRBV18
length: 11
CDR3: CASSSMETQYF

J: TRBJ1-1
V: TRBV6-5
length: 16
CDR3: CASSYFSRTVNTEAFF

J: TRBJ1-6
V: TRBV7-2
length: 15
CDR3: CASSQRDRGNSPLHF

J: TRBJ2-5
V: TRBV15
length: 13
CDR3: CATSTGGRGTQYF

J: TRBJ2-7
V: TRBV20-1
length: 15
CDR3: CSAQLPLTRPYEQYF

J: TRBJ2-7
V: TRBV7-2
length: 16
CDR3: CASSTGPASGAYEQYF

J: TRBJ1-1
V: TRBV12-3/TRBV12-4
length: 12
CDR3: CASHRGKAEAFF

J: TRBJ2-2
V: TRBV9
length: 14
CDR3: CASSETGGGGELFF

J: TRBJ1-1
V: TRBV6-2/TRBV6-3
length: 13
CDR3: CASSLSRAHEAFF

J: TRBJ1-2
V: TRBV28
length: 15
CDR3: CASSLVSRGTYGYTF

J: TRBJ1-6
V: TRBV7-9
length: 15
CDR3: CASRGMGQGSSPLHF